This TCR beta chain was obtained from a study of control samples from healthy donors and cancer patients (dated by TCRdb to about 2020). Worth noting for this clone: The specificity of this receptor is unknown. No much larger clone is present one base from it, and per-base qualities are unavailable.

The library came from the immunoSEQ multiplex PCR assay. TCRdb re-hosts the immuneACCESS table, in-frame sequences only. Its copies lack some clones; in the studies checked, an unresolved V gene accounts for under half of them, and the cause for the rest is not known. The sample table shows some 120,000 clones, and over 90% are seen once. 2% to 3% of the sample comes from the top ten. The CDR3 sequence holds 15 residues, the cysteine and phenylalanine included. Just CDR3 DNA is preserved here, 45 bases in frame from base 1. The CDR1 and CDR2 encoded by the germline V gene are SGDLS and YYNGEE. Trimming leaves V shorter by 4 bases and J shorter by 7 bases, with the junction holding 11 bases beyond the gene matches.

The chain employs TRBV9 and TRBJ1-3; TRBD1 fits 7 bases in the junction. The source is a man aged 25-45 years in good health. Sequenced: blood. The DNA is TGTGCCAGCAGCCCTCGGGACAGAATTGGGAACACCATATATTTT. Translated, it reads CASSPRDRIGNTIYF.